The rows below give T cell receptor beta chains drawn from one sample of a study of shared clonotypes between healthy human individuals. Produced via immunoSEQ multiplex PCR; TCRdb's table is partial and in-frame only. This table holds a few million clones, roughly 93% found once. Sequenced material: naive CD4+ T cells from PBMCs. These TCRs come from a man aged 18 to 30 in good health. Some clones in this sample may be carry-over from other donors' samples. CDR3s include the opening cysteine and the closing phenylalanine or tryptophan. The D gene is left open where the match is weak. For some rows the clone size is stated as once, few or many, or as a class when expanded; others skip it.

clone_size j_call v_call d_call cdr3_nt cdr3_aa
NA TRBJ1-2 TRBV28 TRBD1 TGTGCCAGCAGTCCCAGGACAGGGGAGGGCTACACCTTC CASSPRTGEGYTF
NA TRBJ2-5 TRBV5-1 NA TGCGCCAGCAGCAGTAGCTTGCAAGAGACCCAGTACTTC CASSSSLQETQYF
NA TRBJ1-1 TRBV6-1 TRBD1 TGTGCCACCCGAAGGGCAGGGGGATTCACTGAAGCTTTCTTT CATRRAGGFTEAFF
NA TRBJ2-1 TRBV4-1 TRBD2 TGCGCCAGCAGCCACCCCGGGGGAGGGTACAATGAGCAGTTCTTC CASSHPGGGYNEQFF
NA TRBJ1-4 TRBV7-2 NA TGTGCCAGCAGCAGTACAGGGTATGATGAAAAACTGTTTTTT CASSSTGYDEKLFF
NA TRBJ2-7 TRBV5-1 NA TGCGCCAGCAGCTTAGGGGGAGCGGAGAGCTCCTACGAGCAGTACTTC CASSLGGAESSYEQYF
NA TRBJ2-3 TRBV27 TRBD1 TGTGCCAGCAGTCCCCAGACAGGGGCCACAGATACGCAGTATTTT CASSPQTGATDTQYF
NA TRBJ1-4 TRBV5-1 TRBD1 TGCGCCAGCAGCTTGGGGACAGGGCGAAATGAAAAACTGTTTTTT CASSLGTGRNEKLFF
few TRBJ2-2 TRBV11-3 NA TGTGCCAGCAGCTTGGGCCGGAACACCGGGGAGCTGTTTTTT CASSLGRNTGELFF
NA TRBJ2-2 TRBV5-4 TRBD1 TGTGCCAGCAGCGGACAGGGGGCCGCCGGGGAGCTGTTTTTT CASSGQGAAGELFF
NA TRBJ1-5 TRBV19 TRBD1 TGTGCCAGTAGTAGCAGGGACAGAACTCAGCCCCAGCATTTT CASSSRDRTQPQHF
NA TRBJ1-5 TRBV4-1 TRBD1 TGCGCCAGCAGCCAAGAAGGAGGGACAGGTCGCGGCCCCCAGCATTTT CASSQEGGTGRGPQHF
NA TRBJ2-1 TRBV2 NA TGTGCCAGCAGCCTACTAGGCCCCCAACGTGAGCAGTTCTTC CASSLLGPQREQFF
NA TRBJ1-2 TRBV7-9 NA TGTGCCAGCACCCTCGCAGCGGCCGGCTTCTATGGCTACACCTTC CASTLAAAGFYGYTF
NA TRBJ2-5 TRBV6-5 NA TGTGCCAGCAGTTTACCAGGTCAAGAGACCCAGTACTTC CASSLPGQETQYF
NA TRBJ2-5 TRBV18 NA TGTGCCAGCTCACCACCCGGACAGCCTCAAGAGACCCAGTACTTC CASSPPGQPQETQYF
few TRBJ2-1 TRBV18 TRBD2 TGTGCCAGCTCACCACCGGGATTCCAATCTAGCGGTGAGCAGTTCTTC CASSPPGFQSSGEQFF
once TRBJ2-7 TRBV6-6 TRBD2 TGTGCCAGCAGTTACTCAGCGGGAGGACCCTACGAGCAGTACTTC CASSYSAGGPYEQYF
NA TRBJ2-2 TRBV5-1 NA TGCGCCAGCAGCCCGAATCTCCACGGGGAGCTGTTTTTT CASSPNLHGELFF
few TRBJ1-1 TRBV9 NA TGTGCCAGCAGCCAGATCGGGGGGAACACTGAAGCTTTCTTT CASSQIGGNTEAFF
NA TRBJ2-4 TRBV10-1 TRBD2 TGCGCCAGCAGTACCCCGGGACTAGCGGGAGGGCCCACCCTAGCCAAAAACATTCAGTACTTC CASSTPGLAGGPTLAKNIQYF
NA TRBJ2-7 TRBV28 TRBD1 TGTGCCAGCAGTGCTCAGCCGGGACAGGGTACCTACGAGCAGTACTTC CASSAQPGQGTYEQYF
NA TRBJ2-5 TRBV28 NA TGTGCCAGCAGTCTACTGAGGAGGGCCCAGACCCAGTACTTC CASSLLRRAQTQYF
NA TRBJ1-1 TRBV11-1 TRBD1 TGTGCCAGCAGCGTCCAAGGACAGGGGGCAGGCGAAGCTTTCTTT CASSVQGQGAGEAFF
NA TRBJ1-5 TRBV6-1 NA TGTGCCACCCGGGGAAGCAGGCTGAATCAGCCCCAGCATTTT CATRGSRLNQPQHF
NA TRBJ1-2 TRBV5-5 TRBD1 TGTGCCAGCAGCGTTGGGACAGTTACTAACTATGGCTACACCTTC CASSVGTVTNYGYTF